Reported below is one TCR beta chain. The source of the sample is a study of blood T cell repertoires in COVID-19. Study-level background: T cells, B-cell-depleted T cells, or PBMCs provided the cDNA or gDNA that served as material.

This CDR3 has 14 residues. V was clipped by 5 bases and J by 5 bases; unmatched bases: 6. Germline V gene lookup returns CDR1 KGHSH and CDR2 LQKENI. Assay used: immunoSEQ multiplex PCR; TCRdb lists only in-frame clones, some missing. The table lists 26,000 or so clones, around 90% of them singletons. The rearrangement joins TRBV18 to TRBJ1-1, with 9 bases fitting TRBD1. This clonotype was sampled from a man aged 55 to 70 with active COVID-19. The sequenced material came from peripheral blood. The CDR3 loop reads CASSSTGGETEAFF. CDR3 coding DNA: TGTGCCAGCTCAAGTACAGGGGGCGAGACTGAAGCTTTCTTT.